This T cell receptor (beta chain) was captured in a study of technical replicates of blood from a few donors. V lost 5 bases to trimming and J lost 5 bases, with 12 bases between them. The length of the CDR3 is 14 residues. Germline values: CDR1 SEHNR, CDR2 FQNEAQ (reference sequence). Repertoires were generated with immunoSEQ multiplex PCR, while TCRdb's copy carries only in-frame clones and drops some. The sample lists 65,000 to 75,000 clones, 86% occurring once. The V gene is TRBV7-9, the J gene TRBJ2-2; the D gene is possibly TRBD2 (5 bases). This sequence was found in a human donor in good health. Some clones in this sample may be carry-over from other donors' samples. Source material: PBMCs. In DNA, the CDR3 is TGTGCCAGCAGCCGCCCCGGGGTGACCGGGGAGCTGTTTTTT. This codes for CASSRPGVTGELFF.